Sequencing of this TCR beta chain was carried out in a study of a mutant IDH1 vaccine in newly diagnosed glioma (dated by TCRdb to about 2021). At the level of the whole study: The roughly 30 treated patients were roughly 60% male and roughly 40% female, with a mean age of roughly 42 years. Prior to enrollment, standard therapy consisting of radiotherapy alone, temozolomide alone, or radiochemotherapy with temozolomide had been administered to patients, with the combination being received by most patients. Peripheral blood was drawn at six visits: V03 (baseline), V05, V07, V10, V12 and V13. Longitudinal TCRB deep sequencing was done for 25 treated patients, wherever samples were available for exploratory analyses.

The CDR3 spans 14 residues, from the cysteine through the phenylalanine. Just the 42-base CDR3 DNA is kept, in frame starting at base 1. Reading the germline V gene gives CDR1 SQVTM and CDR2 ANQGSEA. V loses 7 bases, J loses 0 bases, and the germline ends lie 15 bases apart. Broader findings and caveats from the paper: Selection of PBMC samples for TCRB deep sequencing was based on availability. No apparent relationship was observed between pseudoprogression and alterations in the top peripheral T cell clonotypes detected by TCRB sequencing. Immune responses induced by the vaccine were seen in 93.3% of patients across multiple MHC alleles. It was noted by the authors that analyses of patient blood samples could not be reproduced owing to sample limitations.

As regards this clone: This clone's antigen is unknown. Base-call qualities are not available, and no considerably larger clone is one nucleotide away.

Library creation used the immunoSEQ multiplex PCR assay. Rearranged TCR beta chain sequences were amplified with the hsTCRB Kit following the manufacturer's protocol. An Illumina MiSeq was used to sequence the TCRB libraries. Per the source publication's procedure: The proprietary platform of the kit vendor was used for demultiplexing, trimming and gene mapping. TCRdb provides this immuneACCESS table in a form limited to in-frame rearrangements. Some clones are lacking; in checked studies, under half of them reflect an unresolved V gene, and why the rest are absent is not known. V and J calls and clone size are those listed in that table; D and trimming were worked out from the DNA. The sample profile shows 98,000 or so clones; 85% to 90% of them were found once. The ten top clones hold roughly 0.54% of the sample. The label giving this sample's time point can be read as: baseline, week 1 (first vaccination visit). Reading the label with the study, this specimen's treatment or condition is: pre-vaccination baseline after standard-of-care therapy. Newly diagnosed WHO grade 3 or 4 IDH1-mutant astrocytomas showing loss of nuclear ATRX were present in the donors. The samples were drawn from NOA16, a multicentre, single-arm, open-label phase I trial in Germany that tested a mutant IDH1 peptide vaccine in humans for the first time. For immunogenicity testing, the blood drawn at visit V03 was used as the baseline sample. Genomic DNA for TCRB sequencing was extracted from EDTA blood using the DNeasy Blood and Tissue Kit.

The sequencing here drew on PBMCs, taken from a glioma patient treated with radiotherapy, temozolomide or both. The receptor was isolated from a woman in her 50s with glioma. Rearrangement joined TRBV29-1 to TRBJ1-1; a tentative D match to TRBD1 spans 6 bases. The nucleotide sequence is given as TGCAGCGCTGGGTGGGGGCCGGTGAACACTGAAGCTTTCTTT. Translated, it reads CSAGWGPVNTEAFF.